A selection of T cell receptor beta chains follows, all from one sample in a study of spatial heterogeneity in lung cancer. Using its own MiXCR run on the 5' RACE reads, TCRdb lists one record per CDR3 protein. The data show more than 25,000 distinct CDR3 sequences, 5% to 6% seen once. Here the sequenced sample was PBMCs, taken at follow-up. These receptors were taken from a female donor with early-stage non-small cell lung cancer. The CDR3 runs from the conserved cysteine through the conserved F or W. The order of the fields is V gene, clone size, D gene, J gene, CDR3 length, CDR3 DNA, CDR3 protein. A D gene is named only where the DNA matches it firmly. Where a row states a size, it is once, few, many or the class of an expanded clone; other rows omit it.

TRBV7-2	many	.	TRBJ2-1	11	TGTGCCAGCAGCTTAACCCATGAGCAGTTCTTC	CASSLTHEQFF
TRBV7-2	many	TRBD2	TRBJ2-3	15	TGTGCCAGCAGCCAAGGGACTACCAGACCAGATACGCAGTATTTT	CASSQGTTRPDTQYF
TRBV4-2	many	TRBD1	TRBJ2-7	15	TGTGCCAGCAGCACACGACAGGGAGAAGGCTACGAGCAGTACTTC	CASSTRQGEGYEQYF
TRBV7-9	few	.	TRBJ1-2	13	TGTGCCAGCAGCTTAGGTGGATCTGATGGCTACACCTTC	CASSLGGSDGYTF
TRBV6-5	.	TRBD1	TRBJ2-2	14	TGTGCCAGTAGACCGGGACAGGGCACCGGGGAGCTGTTTTTT	CASRPGQGTGELFF
TRBV5-1	.	.	TRBJ2-3	14	TGCGCCAGCAGCGTCGGAGGAGTAGCAGATACGCAGTATTTT	CASSVGGVADTQYF
TRBV20-1	many	.	TRBJ1-5	15	TGCAGTGCCGTATCCCCTAGGGCTCCAAATCAGCCCCAGCATTTT	CSAVSPRAPNQPQHF
TRBV20-1	many	.	TRBJ2-1	14	TGCAGTGCTAGAAAGGGGCACCAGTACAATGAGCAGTTCTTC	CSARKGHQYNEQFF
TRBV24-1	many	.	TRBJ2-1	16	TGTGCCACCAGTGATTTAAAGAGCGGTGTCGACAATGAGCAGTTCTTC	CATSDLKSGVDNEQFF
TRBV28	many	.	TRBJ2-2	21	TGTGCCAGCAGTCCTTTGTACAAAGAAGTTCGGCCGGGGGAGAACACCGGGGAGCTGTTTTTT	CASSPLYKEVRPGENTGELFF
TRBV20-1	many	TRBD2	TRBJ2-1	15	TGCAGTGCTAGAGAGGCCGGGAGGGCCGGAAATGAGCAGTTCTTC	CSAREAGRAGNEQFF
TRBV7-2	many	.	TRBJ1-2	13	TGTGCCAGCAGCTTCCGGGACGGACGTGGTGGTACCTTC	CASSFRDGRGGTF
TRBV7-2	many	.	TRBJ2-7	12	TGTGCCAGCAGCTTAAATACCTACGAGCAGTACTTC	CASSLNTYEQYF
TRBV5-5	many	.	TRBJ1-4	13	TGTGCCAGCAGCTTGGCGGTTGGCGAAAAACTGTTTTTT	CASSLAVGEKLFF
TRBV25-1	many	TRBD2	TRBJ2-3	16	TGTGCCAGCAGTGATGAAAGCGGGGGGGCCCTACGCACGCAGTATTTT	CASSDESGGALRTQYF
TRBV24-1	many	.	TRBJ2-6	15	TGTGCCACCGCCCCTGCGAGAGGATGGGCCAACGTCCTGACTTTC	CATAPARGWANVLTF
TRBV7-3	many	.	TRBJ2-7	18	TGTGCCAGCAGAATACAAGGGCCCCTGACGGGAGAGTCTTACGAGCAGTACTTC	CASRIQGPLTGESYEQYF
TRBV16	many	.	TRBJ1-1	14	TGTGCCAGCAGCCCTTTTGAGGGCAACACTGAAGCTTTCTTT	CASSPFEGNTEAFF
TRBV6-6	many	.	TRBJ2-7	14	TGTGCCAGCAGTAAACGGAGGGGTTCCTACGAGCAGTACTTC	CASSKRRGSYEQYF
TRBV6-2/TRBV6-3	many	.	TRBJ2-5	15	TGTGCCAGCAGTTTACAAGGGGCGCCTCAAGAGACCCAGTACTTC	CASSLQGAPQETQYF
TRBV9	many	.	TRBJ2-7	15	TGTGCCAGCAGCGTAGAGGAGGGGGAAGGGTACGAGCAGTACTTC	CASSVEEGEGYEQYF
TRBV10-3	many	.	TRBJ1-5	12	TGTGCCACCTGGGACAGCAATCAGCCCCAGCATTTT	CATWDSNQPQHF
TRBV3-1	many	.	TRBJ2-7	13	TGTGCCAGCAGCCTCCGGAACAGGGCCGAGCAGTACTTC	CASSLRNRAEQYF
TRBV29-1	many	.	TRBJ2-1	10	TGCAGCGTTGGTCTTAATGAGCAGTTCTTC	CSVGLNEQFF
TRBV7-2	many	.	TRBJ1-3	15	TGTGCCAGCAGCGGAGACGGGAGCTCTGGAAACACCATATATTTT	CASSGDGSSGNTIYF
TRBV19	few	.	TRBJ2-6	15	TGTGCCAGTAGTATAGCATGGGCTGGGGCCAACGTCCTGACTTTC	CASSIAWAGANVLTF
TRBV12-3/TRBV12-4	many	.	TRBJ1-2	11	TGTGCCAGCAGTTTATTGTCGAGTTACACCTTC	CASSLLSSYTF
TRBV6-5	many	.	TRBJ1-2	14	TGTGCCAGCAGGACCCAGAAGGGGTTCACCGGCTACACCTTC	CASRTQKGFTGYTF
TRBV7-2	many	TRBD2	TRBJ2-7	16	TGTGCCAGCAGCTCGGGTACTAGCGTCAACCCCTACGAGCAGTACTTC	CASSSGTSVNPYEQYF
TRBV2	many	TRBD1	TRBJ1-1	12	TGTGCCAGCGTTGACAGGGACACTGAAGCTTTCTTT	CASVDRDTEAFF
TRBV7-2	many	TRBD2	TRBJ2-3	17	TGTGCCAGCAGCTTAGTCGGAACTAGCGGGGGGGCGGATACGCAGTATTTT	CASSLVGTSGGADTQYF
TRBV3-1	many	TRBD2	TRBJ2-3	15	TGTGCCAGCAGCCAACGGGCCGGGAGGACAGATACGCAGTATTTT	CASSQRAGRTDTQYF
TRBV7-2	many	.	TRBJ1-5	15	TGTGCCAGCAGCTTAGGGCAGATTCAACATCAGCCCCAGCATTTT	CASSLGQIQHQPQHF
TRBV3-1	.	.	TRBJ2-2	16	TGTGCCAGCAGCCAAGGGGGTCACAGGGAAGGCGGGGAGCTGTTTTTT	CASSQGGHREGGELFF
TRBV3-1	many	.	TRBJ2-2	13	TGTGCCAGCAGCCGGGCTAACACCGGGGAGCTGTTTTTT	CASSRANTGELFF
TRBV19	many	.	TRBJ2-4	12	TGTGCCAGTAGTCCGGCTTGGAACATTCAGTACTTC	CASSPAWNIQYF
TRBV4-3	.	.	TRBJ2-1	14	TGCGCCAGCAGCCAAGATACCCCCCTCTATGAGCAGTTCTTC	CASSQDTPLYEQFF
TRBV20-1	many	.	TRBJ2-4	13	TGCAGTGCTAGGGTAGTGGGGGAAAACATTCAGTACTTC	CSARVVGENIQYF
TRBV5-1	many	TRBD2	TRBJ2-2	17	TGCGCCAGCAGCTTGCAAGCGGGAGCGCGCGTCACCGGGGAGCTGTTTTTT	CASSLQAGARVTGELFF
TRBV29-1	many	.	TRBJ2-1	15	TGCAGCGTTGACAGACGGGACCGAGCCTACAATGAGCAGTTCTTC	CSVDRRDRAYNEQFF
TRBV4-2	many	TRBD2	TRBJ2-1	19	TGTGCCAGCAGCCAGGCCGGGACTAGCGGGGGCCAATCCGAGGATGAGCAGTTCTTC	CASSQAGTSGGQSEDEQFF
TRBV6-5	many	.	TRBJ1-1	13	TGTGCCAGCAGTCGGTCGGGACGCACTGAAGCTTTCTTT	CASSRSGRTEAFF
TRBV11-2	many	TRBD2	TRBJ2-3	17	TGTGCCAGCAGCCCCGGGACTAGCGGGGGGGCCTGGGATACGCAGTATTTT	CASSPGTSGGAWDTQYF
TRBV20-1	many	TRBD2	TRBJ2-7	14	TGCAGTGCTAGTTCACTAGCGGGAGCTCACGAGCAGTACTTC	CSASSLAGAHEQYF
TRBV20-1	many	TRBD2	TRBJ2-7	12	TGCAGTGCTAACGTAGCGGGACACGAGCAGTACTTC	CSANVAGHEQYF
TRBV20-1	.	.	TRBJ2-1	15	TGCAGTGCTAGATTCTCTATTGGACCTTACAATGAGCAGTTCTTC	CSARFSIGPYNEQFF
TRBV5-1	many	.	TRBJ2-7	14	TGCGCCAGCAGCCTCGACGGACGCTCCTACGAGCAGTACTTC	CASSLDGRSYEQYF
TRBV27	many	.	TRBJ1-5	14	TGTGCCAGCAGTTTATCAGGGTTCAATCAGCCCCAGCATTTT	CASSLSGFNQPQHF
TRBV14	many	TRBD2	TRBJ2-1	18	TGTGCCAGCAGCCAAGAACCTCTACTGGCGGGAGTGGACAATGAGCAGTTCTTC	CASSQEPLLAGVDNEQFF
TRBV19	.	TRBD1	TRBJ2-5	16	TGTGCCAGTAGTCCCCGAGGACAGGGCCTACAAGAGACCCAGTACTTC	CASSPRGQGLQETQYF
TRBV19	many	.	TRBJ2-5	16	TGTGCCAGTAATCCCCCAACCTCGGGGTACCAAGAGACCCAGTACTTC	CASNPPTSGYQETQYF
TRBV5-1	many	TRBD2	TRBJ2-5	15	TGCGCCAGCAGCTTGGATGGACTAGCACGGGAGACCCAGTACTTC	CASSLDGLARETQYF
TRBV20-1	many	.	TRBJ1-2	13	TGCAGTGCCCAACAGGGTATGAGCTATGGCTACACCTTC	CSAQQGMSYGYTF